A single sample is the source of the 5 T cell receptor beta chains below, sequenced in a study of cytomegalovirus exposure and HLA in healthy donors. 60 Vbeta and 13 Jbeta primers were used in PCR. Clones were sequenced by immunoSEQ multiplex PCR, and TCRdb holds only the in-frame ones, with some missing. This table holds some 33,000 clones, about 60% found once. The sequenced sample consisted of PBMCs. Source of these receptors: a man in his fifties in good health and CMV-seropositive.

This rearrangement joins TRBV29-1 to TRBJ2-3; D not certain. The germline V gene encodes CDR1 SQVTM and CDR2 ANQGSEA. The CDR3 has 14 amino acids. V was trimmed by 4 bases and J by 3 bases, leaving 14 bases between them. The CDR3 region is CSVVNSLATDTQYF. Here the CDR3 DNA reads TGCAGCGTTGTAAACTCTCTTGCAACAGATACGCAGTATTTT.

V and J are TRBV2 and TRBJ1-1, with D unresolved. The CDR3 covers 14 residues. In germline, CDR1 is SNHLY, CDR2 FYNNEI. Trimming left V 4 bases short and J 1 base short, with 10 bases between. DNA for the CDR3: TGTGCCAGCAGTGTGGGTCCGGGGAACACTGAAGCTTTCTTT. Its protein product is CASSVGPGNTEAFF.

The J gene is TRBJ2-3, the V gene TRBV7-9; D unresolved. The V gene's germline CDR1 is SEHNR and CDR2 FQNEAQ (reference sequence). This CDR3 has 16 amino acids. V was shortened by 5 bases and J by 0 bases, with 15 bases between the two germline ends. CDR3 sequence: CASSPALLLSTDTQYF. The CDR3 nucleotides read TGTGCCAGCAGCCCCGCTTTACTTTTAAGCACAGATACGCAGTATTTT.

The chain links TRBV6-6 to TRBJ1-2, with D possibly matching TRBD1 (6 bases). Germline V gene lookup returns CDR1 MNHNY and CDR2 SVGAGI (reference sequence). The CDR3 consists of 16 residues. Trimming took 7 bases from V and 0 from J, leaving 18 bases between them. The CDR3 here is CASTQEPDRANYGYTF. CDR3 DNA: TGTGCCAGCACCCAGGAACCGGACAGAGCTAACTATGGCTACACCTTC.

The chain combines TRBV5-1 with TRBJ1-6; D gene unclear. This CDR3 is built from 17 residues. V lost 0 bases and J lost 10, with 20 bases in between. Per germline, CDR1 SGHRS and CDR2 YFSETQ. As DNA, the CDR3 is TGCGCCAGCAGCTTGGAGGACGTAACACGGCGGGCCTCACCCCTCCACTTT. This encodes CASSLEDVTRRASPLHF.